Shown below are 10 T cell receptor beta chains from a single sample sequenced in a study of glioma-infiltrating T cells. Amplification of TCR alpha and beta CDR3 regions from RNA used iRepertoire nested multiplex PCR. TCRdb reprocessed the multiplex PCR reads via MiXCR and lists one record per CDR3 protein. This table holds 300,000 to 450,000 distinct CDR3 sequences, 41% found once. Sequencing was done on a sample of glioma tissue, nonneoplastic brain tissue, or PBMCs (not recorded which). These receptors all come from a human donor with low-grade glioma or glioblastoma, undergoing nonglioma brain surgery, or in good health (not recorded which).

This sequence joins TRBV27 and TRBJ2-7; maybe TRBD1 (6 bases). The V end lost 5 bases, the J end lost 2 bases, and 13 bases lay between the germline ends. There are 14 residues in the CDR3. Germline V lookup: CDR1 MNHEY, CDR2 SMNVEV (reference sequence). CDR3 sequence (DNA): TGTGCCAGCAGTGAAGACAGGAACACCTACGAGCAGTACTTC. As protein: CASSEDRNTYEQYF.

The chain employs TRBV6-1 and TRBJ2-3; 8 bases map to TRBD2. V shed 6 bases, J shed 1 base, and the junction held 6 bases outside the gene matches. The CDR3 length is 15 residues. Germline CDR1 is MNHNS and CDR2 is SASEGT. The CDR3 DNA is TGTGCCAGCAGGGCCCCAGCGGGGGGCACAGATACGCAGTATTTT. Its protein is CASRAPAGGTDTQYF.

The genes are TRBV28 and TRBJ1-5, with TRBD1 identical over 7 bases. V lost 7 bases, J lost 3 bases, and 9 bases stayed unmatched. Germline V gene lookup returns CDR1 MDHEN and CDR2 SYDVKM. There are 15 residues in the CDR3. CDR3 amino acids: CASIKPGTVNQPQHF. The CDR3, as DNA: TGTGCCAGCATTAAACCTGGGACAGTCAATCAGCCCCAGCATTTT.

The chain combines TRBV20-1 with TRBJ2-7, with TRBD2 matching 11 bases. This CDR3 has 14 residues. The V and J ends lost 8 bases and 3 bases, in that order; junction bases with no gene match: 9. Germline CDR1 and CDR2: DFQATT and SNEGSKA (reference sequence). CDR3 sequence: CSYRTSGSLYEQYF. The CDR3 DNA follows: TGCAGTTATCGTACTAGCGGGAGTCTCTACGAGCAGTACTTC.

The chain links TRBV11-2 to TRBJ2-7; TRBD2 matches 7 bases. The CDR3 consists of 16 residues. Germline V gene sequence: CDR1 SGHAT, CDR2 FQNNGV. The V gene end was trimmed by 0 bases and the J gene end by 0 bases; junction bases not matched to a gene: 5. The CDR3 nucleotides are TGTGCCAGCAGCTTAGATCGGGGGGTAAGCTCCTACGAGCAGTACTTC. As protein: CASSLDRGVSSYEQYF.

J is TRBJ2-1 and V is TRBV3-1, with 10 positions matching TRBD2. This CDR3 comprises 16 residues. In germline, CDR1 is LGHDT, CDR2 YNNKEL (reference sequence). After removal of 1 base from V and 6 bases from J, the junction contained 6 bases not matched to a gene. The CDR3 DNA is TGTGCCAGCAGCCAAGCCTCTAGCGGGAGCCCCAATGAGCAGTTCTTC. Protein sequence: CASSQASSGSPNEQFF.

This clonotype was observed at least ten times. The V call is TRBV27, the J call TRBJ2-3; D possibly corresponds to TRBD2 (6 bases). V lost 5 bases to trimming and J lost 1 base, with 16 bases between them. Germline lookup yields CDR1 MNHEY and CDR2 SMNVEV (reference sequence). The CDR3 extends over 16 amino acids. The CDR3: CASSAGRWGGTDTQYF. CDR3 in DNA: TGTGCCAGCAGTGCCGGGAGATGGGGGGGCACAGATACGCAGTATTTT.

The V gene is TRBV4-3, the J gene TRBJ2-1; TRBD2 aligns across 13 bases. V lost 3 bases, J lost 5 bases, and 7 bases stayed unmatched. The germline CDR1 and CDR2 sequences are LGHNA and YSLEER. This CDR3 has 17 residues. For the CDR3, the DNA is TGCGCCAGCAGCCAGCTGACCGGGACTAGCGGGAACAATGAGCAGTTCTTC. Translated, it gives CASSQLTGTSGNNEQFF.

Of note for this clonotype: A much larger clonotype is one base distant, so this may be a read error. The CDR3 DNA is TGTGCCAGCAGCTTAGATGATTCACCCCCCCACTTT. Its translation is CASSLDDSPPHF. This chain joins TRBV7-2 and TRBJ1-6, with D unresolved. From germline, CDR1 is SGHTA and CDR2 FQGNSA. The CDR3 extends over 12 amino acids. The full variable domain, its missing parts supplied by reference TRBV7-2 and TRBJ1-6, is GAGVSQSPSNKVTEKGKDVELRCDPISGHTALYWYRQSLGQGLEFLIYFQGNSAPDKSGLPSDRFSAERTGGSVSTLTIQRTQQEDSAVYLCASSLDDSPPHFGNGTRLTVT.

Concerning this clonotype: A much larger clone differs from this one at a single base, so this may be a read error. The CDR3 nucleotides are TGCAGTGATAGATCGGACAGAAATCAGCCCCAGCATTTT. It yields the protein CSDRSDRNQPQHF. The chain is built from TRBV20-1 and TRBJ1-5, with a weak D call TRBD1 (6 bases). Germline V lookup: CDR1 DFQATT, CDR2 SNEGSKA (reference sequence). CDR3 size: 13 residues.